This entry features one T cell receptor beta chain sequence. The data derive from a study of cytomegalovirus exposure and HLA in healthy donors. The PCR was carried out with 60 Vbeta primers and 13 Jbeta primers. The assay was immunoSEQ multiplex PCR, and TCRdb's table has in-frame clones only and misses some. Found here are tens of thousands of clones, roughly 80% of them singletons; the top ten hold roughly 14%. Per germline, CDR1 MDHEN and CDR2 SYDVKM. Trimming took 2 bases from V and 2 from J; bases not matched to a gene: 3. This CDR3 has 16 amino acids. The sequence was collected from a middle-aged woman in good health and CMV-seropositive. The J gene is TRBJ2-3, the V gene TRBV28, with 11 positions matching TRBD2. The sample consisted of PBMCs. In DNA, the CDR3 is TGTGCCAGCAGTTTAACTAGCGGGAGTATCACAGATACGCAGTATTTT. Translated, it gives CASSLTSGSITDTQYF.